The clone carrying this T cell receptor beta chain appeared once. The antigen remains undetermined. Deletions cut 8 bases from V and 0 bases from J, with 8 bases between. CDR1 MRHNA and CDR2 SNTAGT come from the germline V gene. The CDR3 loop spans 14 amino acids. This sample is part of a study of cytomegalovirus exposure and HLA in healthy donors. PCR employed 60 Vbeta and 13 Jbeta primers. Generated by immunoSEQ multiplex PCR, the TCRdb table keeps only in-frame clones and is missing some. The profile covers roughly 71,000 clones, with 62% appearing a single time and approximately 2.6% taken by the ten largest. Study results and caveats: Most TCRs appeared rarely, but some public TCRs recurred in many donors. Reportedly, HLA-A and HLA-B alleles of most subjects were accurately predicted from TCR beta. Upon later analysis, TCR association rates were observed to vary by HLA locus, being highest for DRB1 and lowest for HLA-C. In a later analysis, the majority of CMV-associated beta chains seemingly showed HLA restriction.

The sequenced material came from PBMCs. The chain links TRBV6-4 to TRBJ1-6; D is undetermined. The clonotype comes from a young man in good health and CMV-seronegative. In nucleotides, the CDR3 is TGTGCCAGCCGGAGAGGCTCCTATAATTCACCCCTCCACTTT. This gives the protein CASRRGSYNSPLHF.